This T cell receptor beta chain was identified in a study of Graves' ophthalmopathy and Graves' hyperthyroidism. Study-level points and caveats: Ophthalmopathy was separated from stable hyperthyroidism by a 13-signature model with roughly 91% sensitivity and over 70% specificity. The study's model predicted ophthalmopathy progression at 70.59% sensitivity and 72% to 85% specificity.

TCR beta CDR3 regions were amplified from RNA transcripts. A first-round RT-PCR used HTBI primers, followed by a second-round multiplex PCR. TCRdb used MiXCR to reprocess the multiplex PCR reads, holding one entry per CDR3 protein. The table records approximately 210,000 distinct CDR3 sequences, just under 30% of them present only once. Additional autoimmune diseases, uncontrolled infections, pregnancy or lactation disqualified patients. The V gene end was trimmed by 7 bases and the J gene end by 2 bases; junction bases not matched to a gene: 16. CDR3 size: 18 residues. As regards this clonotype: Its matching antigen is unknown.

The source is a man aged 50 or older with Graves' ophthalmopathy. The sample was peripheral blood. V and J are TRBV12-3 or TRBV12-4 and TRBJ2-7; 11 nucleotides align to TRBD2. The CDR3 is CASNWGTLLAGEPYEQYF. For the CDR3, the DNA is TGTGCCAGCAATTGGGGGACATTACTAGCGGGAGAACCCTACGAGCAGTACTTC.